This record looks at one T cell receptor beta chain sequence and its context. Losses at the gene ends were 4 bases for V and 5 bases for J; bases not matched to a gene: 3. The CDR3 runs 13 residues. The V gene's germline CDR1 is SGHNT and CDR2 YYREEE (reference sequence). Measured with immunoSEQ multiplex PCR; TCRdb has only the in-frame clones, and not every one. The sample lists 70,000 or so clones, 90% seen once, with 3.5% to 5% in the top ten. The sample originates from a study of PD-L1 blockade in urothelial cancer. Indicated time point: pretreatment peripheral blood. This sequence joins TRBV5-4 and TRBJ2-3, with 8 bases aligning to TRBD2. The sequence was obtained from a man aged 65-85 years with urothelial cancer. The material sequenced was PBMCs, taken around atezolizumab (anti-PD-L1) treatment. CDR3 in amino acids: CASSPLAGDTQYF. The DNA of the CDR3 is TGTGCCAGCAGCCCGCTAGCGGGAGATACGCAGTATTTT.